The next 26 T cell receptor beta chains were all read from a single sample in a study of blood T cell repertoires in COVID-19. Sequenced by immunoSEQ multiplex PCR; TCRdb stores in-frame clones only, minus some. The sample records about 44,000 clones, 85% to 95% being singletons. Sequenced material: peripheral blood. All receptors come from a man aged 45-60 years with COVID-19, enrolled during active disease.

V usage is TRBV24-1 and J usage is TRBJ2-1, with 10 bases aligning to TRBD2. This CDR3 contains 17 residues. The germline V gene encodes CDR1 KGHDR and CDR2 SFDVKD. Trimming at V came to 1 base and at J to 7 bases, leaving 9 bases not matched to a gene. CDR3 in DNA: TGTGCCACCAGTGATTTTGGTCTAGCGGGAGTGTGGAATGAGCAGTTCTTC. This sequence encodes CATSDFGLAGVWNEQFF.

CDR3 DNA: TGTGCCAGCAGCGCCACGTGGGGGGTTTGGTACGAGCAGTACTTC. This encodes CASSATWGVWYEQYF. J is TRBJ2-7 and V is TRBV7-9; maybe TRBD2 (6 bases). Germline CDR1 reads SEHNR; CDR2 reads FQNEAQ (reference sequence). V was pared by 5 bases and J by 4 bases, with 18 bases between. This CDR3 spans 15 amino acids.

The chain joins TRBV15 to TRBJ2-1, with a possible D match to TRBD2 (5 bases). The CDR3 sequence is 16 residues long. Germline V gene sequence: CDR1 LNHNV, CDR2 YYDKDF (reference sequence). Trimming took 0 bases from V and 5 from J, leaving 14 bases between them. CDR3 in DNA: TGTGCCACCAGCAGAGATGGGATTAGCGATCACAATGAGCAGTTCTTC. It yields the protein CATSRDGISDHNEQFF. The full variable domain, in which reference TRBV15 and TRBJ2-1 provide the parts outside the CDR3, is DAMVIQNPRYQVTQFGKPVTLSCSQTLNHNVMYWYQQKSSQAPKLLFHYYDKDFNNEADTPDNFQSRRPNTSFCFLDIRSPGLGDTAMYLCATSRDGISDHNEQFFGPGTRLTVL.

The gene calls are TRBV4-2 and TRBJ2-4; 7 bases match TRBD1. This CDR3 contains 14 residues. Germline V gene lookup returns CDR1 LGHNA and CDR2 YNFKEQ. J was trimmed by 9 bases and V by 1 base; bases with no gene match: 6. CDR3 in DNA: TGTGCCAGCAGCCAAGTCGGGGACAGAGGCATTCAGTACTTC. Residues: CASSQVGDRGIQYF.

The J gene is TRBJ2-3, the V gene TRBV7-9; the D gene is possibly TRBD1 (5 bases). Germline lookup yields CDR1 SEHNR and CDR2 FQNEAQ (reference sequence). The CDR3 runs 16 residues. The germline V and J ends were trimmed by 1 base and 5 bases, with 16 bases remaining between them. Here the CDR3 reads CASSLGFREGVDTQYF. CDR3 DNA sequence: TGTGCCAGCAGCTTAGGCTTCAGGGAAGGAGTAGATACGCAGTATTTT.

The genes are TRBV2 and TRBJ2-2; 11 nucleotides align to TRBD2. The germline gives CDR1 SNHLY, CDR2 FYNNEI. CDR3 size: 16 residues. The V gene end was trimmed by 6 bases and the J gene end by 5 bases; junction bases not matched to a gene: 8. The CDR3 protein is CASRPTSGSWTGELFF. The CDR3 DNA follows: TGTGCCAGCAGGCCAACTAGCGGGAGTTGGACCGGGGAGCTGTTTTTT.

The rearrangement joins TRBV6-5 to TRBJ2-1, with TRBD2 matching over 14 bases. The CDR3 is 15 residues long. The V gene end was trimmed by 2 bases and the J gene end by 9 bases; junction bases not matched to a gene: 3. CDR1 MNHEY and CDR2 SVGAGI come from the germline V gene. CDR3 in amino acids: CASSYQTSGRGEQFF. Written as DNA, the CDR3 is TGTGCCAGCAGTTACCAGACTAGCGGGAGGGGTGAGCAGTTCTTC.

The chain is built from TRBV11-3 and TRBJ2-1; TRBD2 matches 8 bases. In germline, CDR1 is SGHNT, CDR2 YENEEA. The CDR3 is made up of 16 amino acids. The V gene end was trimmed by 5 bases and the J gene end by 0 bases; junction bases not matched to a gene: 6. The CDR3 reads CASSTGGVSSYNEQFF. Written as DNA, the CDR3 is TGTGCCAGCAGCACGGGGGGGGTGAGCTCCTACAATGAGCAGTTCTTC. Filled out from reference TRBV11-3 and TRBJ2-1, the complete variable domain reads EAGVVQSPRYKIIEKKQPVAFWCNPISGHNTLYWYLQNLGQGPELLIRYENEEAVDDSQLPKDRFSAERLKGVDSTLKIQPAELGDSAVYLCASSTGGVSSYNEQFFGPGTRLTVL.

The gene calls are TRBV5-1 and TRBJ2-2; 9 positions agree with TRBD2. The CDR3 runs 19 residues. The V segment lost 4 bases and the J segment 4 bases; nucleotides outside the gene matches: 17. CDR1 SGHRS and CDR2 YFSETQ come from the germline V gene. CDR3 in amino acids: CASSATAPLAGAITGELFF. CDR3 in DNA: TGCGCCAGCAGCGCCACCGCTCCCTTAGCGGGAGCAATCACCGGGGAGCTGTTTTTT.

The chain has TRBV12-3 or TRBV12-4 and TRBJ1-2; D possibly corresponds to TRBD1 (5 bases). Trimming pared 3 bases from V and 4 bases from J, leaving 9 bases between. The CDR3 has 13 residues. CDR3 nucleotide sequence: TGTGCCAGCAGTTTTTCCAGGGTCTATGGCTACACCTTC. Its protein product is CASSFSRVYGYTF.

This chain links TRBV3-1 (or the pseudogene TRBV3-2) with TRBJ1-2; no definite D call. The germline CDR1 and CDR2 sequences are LGHDT and YNNKEL (reference sequence). The CDR3 is 14 amino acids. Trimming took 4 bases from V and 8 from J, leaving 17 bases between them. CDR3 residues: CASSPRHGSFGYTF. The DNA of the CDR3 is TGTGCCAGCAGCCCAAGACACGGCTCTTTCGGCTACACCTTC.

The rearrangement uses TRBV7-8 and TRBJ1-3, with TRBD1 matching over 9 bases. With 5 bases clipped from V and 2 bases from J, the junction kept 1 base outside the gene matches. Germline V gene sequence: CDR1 SGHVS, CDR2 FQNEAQ. This CDR3 comprises 14 residues. This chain's CDR3 is CASSHRGPGNTIYF. The CDR3 DNA follows: TGTGCCAGCAGCCACAGGGGGCCTGGAAACACCATATATTTT.

There are a few counts of this clone. The chain's CDR3 is CASSIVSLAGPTYSYNEQFF. The CDR3 bases are TGTGCCAGTAGTATAGTTAGTCTAGCGGGCCCTACTTACTCCTACAATGAGCAGTTCTTC. V is TRBV19 and J is TRBJ2-1; 8 nucleotides match TRBD2. This CDR3 has 20 residues. The V gene's germline CDR1 is LNHDA and CDR2 SQIVND (reference sequence). V shed 1 base and J 0 bases; nucleotides not matched to a gene: 14.

This clone has a single count. The chain carries TRBV6-6 and TRBJ1-1, with TRBD1 matching 9 bases. This CDR3 region has 13 residues. The V gene's germline CDR1 is MNHNY and CDR2 SVGAGI (reference sequence). V lost 2 bases and J lost 12; bases outside the gene matches: 7. The CDR3 sequence: CASSYGEQGATFF. As DNA, the CDR3 is TGTGCCAGCAGTTACGGTGAACAGGGGGCAACTTTCTTT.

This chain joins TRBV6-2 or TRBV6-3 and TRBJ1-2; 7 bases are a match to TRBD1. There are 14 residues in the CDR3. Per germline, CDR1 MNHEY and CDR2 SVGEGT. J was trimmed by 4 bases and V by 5 bases; bases with no gene match: 7. The CDR3 here is CASSRQGGGYGYTF. CDR3 DNA sequence: TGTGCCAGCAGTCGACAGGGCGGCGGCTATGGCTACACCTTC.

The rearrangement joins TRBV29-1 to TRBJ1-3; TRBD1 matches 7 bases. There are 15 residues in the CDR3. The germline V gene has CDR1 SQVTM and CDR2 ANQGSEA. Germline trimming cut 0 bases from V and 4 bases from J; bases unmatched to any gene: 6. The CDR3 is CSVEDRLRGGNTIYF. The CDR3 DNA follows: TGCAGCGTTGAAGATCGTCTCAGGGGGGGAAACACCATATATTTT.

The chain couples TRBV12-3 or TRBV12-4 to TRBJ1-1; unclear D gene. The CDR3 length is 13 residues. Trimming took off 4 bases at V and 1 base at J, with 7 bases between the two ends. The CDR3 is CASSSRGNTEAFF. CDR3 sequence (DNA): TGTGCCAGCAGTTCGCGGGGGAACACTGAAGCTTTCTTT.

The chain carries TRBV10-3 and TRBJ1-2; D not resolved. This CDR3 is built from 15 residues. CDR1 and CDR2 from the germline V gene are ENHRY and SYGVKD. The germline V and J ends were trimmed by 2 bases and 5 bases, with 15 bases remaining between them. The CDR3, as DNA: TGTGCCATCAGTGAGATGGTCCGGGTTAATTATGGCTACACCTTC. Residues: CAISEMVRVNYGYTF.

The chain has TRBV7-2 and TRBJ2-3; 13 bases line up with TRBD2. The CDR3 length is 17 residues. CDR1 and CDR2 (germline): SGHTA, FQGNSA. Trimming removed 1 base from V and 2 bases from J; junction bases left unmatched: 3. Here the CDR3 DNA reads TGTGCCAGCAGCTTAGTGGGGACTAGCGGGATCACAGATACGCAGTATTTT. Residues: CASSLVGTSGITDTQYF.

This chain connects TRBV6-5 to TRBJ2-7; TRBD2 agrees at 14 bases. CDR3 length: 15 amino acids. Germline V gene lookup returns CDR1 MNHEY and CDR2 SVGAGI. V lost 6 bases and J lost 7; bases outside the gene matches: 8. The CDR3 DNA is TGTGCCAGCAGAGCCTCGGGACTAGCGGGAGTTGAGCAGTACTTC. Translated, it gives CASRASGLAGVEQYF.

In this sample, this clone turned up once. The gene calls are TRBV7-2 and TRBJ2-1; 8 bases are a match to TRBD2. Losses at the gene ends were 0 bases for V and 8 bases for J; bases not matched to a gene: 6. Germline CDR1 reads SGHTA; CDR2 reads FQGNSA. CDR3 length: 15 residues. The CDR3 DNA sequence: TGTGCCAGCAGCTTAGCCGGGACTAGTGAGTATGAGCAGTTCTTC. Its translation is CASSLAGTSEYEQFF.

The V gene is TRBV20-1, the J gene TRBJ1-1; no clear D gene. The CDR3 is made up of 11 amino acids. V lost 7 bases and J lost 0, with 6 bases in between. CDR1 is DFQATT, CDR2 SNEGSKA, per germline (reference sequence). The CDR3 nucleotides read TGCAGTGGAGTCATGAACACTGAAGCTTTCTTT. Translating gives CSGVMNTEAFF.

This chain joins TRBV20-1 and TRBJ2-7, with D unclear. Trimming took 5 bases from V and 1 from J, leaving 6 bases between them. Germline loops: CDR1 DFQATT, CDR2 SNEGSKA (reference sequence). CDR3 length: 11 residues. Written as DNA, the CDR3 is TGCAGTGCTCCGGAGTCCTACGAGCAGTACTTC. Protein product: CSAPESYEQYF.

This clone has only one observation. The CDR3: CASQRGGQETQYF. CDR3 nucleotides: TGTGCCAGCCAGAGAGGCGGTCAAGAGACCCAGTACTTC. The chain has TRBV6-5 and TRBJ2-5; D is undetermined. The CDR3 length is 13 residues. V dropped 8 bases and J dropped 2 bases, with 12 bases sitting between them. Germline-derived CDR1 and CDR2 are MNHEY and SVGAGI.

This chain links TRBV2 with TRBJ1-2, with 7 bases fitting TRBD1. The germline V gene encodes CDR1 SNHLY and CDR2 FYNNEI. The J segment lost 3 bases and the V segment lost 9 bases, leaving 10 bases of the junction unmatched. This CDR3 is 14 amino acids long. This CDR3 is CARDREAIYYGYTF. CDR3 DNA sequence: TGTGCCAGAGACAGGGAAGCAATTTACTATGGCTACACCTTC.

This chain's CDR3 is CASSQDGPAGYVYNEQFF. CDR3 in DNA: TGTGCCAGCAGCCAAGATGGGCCAGCGGGATATGTGTACAATGAGCAGTTCTTC. This rearrangement joins TRBV4-2 to TRBJ2-1; 7 nucleotides line up with TRBD2. CDR1 is LGHNA, CDR2 YNFKEQ, per germline. The CDR3 loop spans 18 amino acids. V lost 0 bases, J lost 4 bases, and 12 bases stayed unmatched.